These 19 T cell receptor beta chains were all obtained from the same sample, sequenced in a study of cytomegalovirus exposure and HLA in healthy donors. Use of 60 Vbeta and 13 Jbeta primers characterized the PCR. The method was immunoSEQ multiplex PCR; TCRdb's version includes in-frame clones alone and lacks a portion of them. The repertoire holds over 140,000 clones, with around 84% as singletons. Sequenced: PBMCs. The receptors were sampled from a man aged 45-65 years in good health and CMV-seronegative.

With respect to this clone: Other DNA sequences in the sample encode the same CDR3. The chain recombines TRBV28 with TRBJ1-5; no clear D gene. CDR3 length: 13 residues. Trimming stripped 9 bases from V and 0 bases from J, with 9 bases between. CDR1 is MDHEN, CDR2 SYDVKM, per germline. In DNA form, the CDR3 reads TGTGCCAGTACTCTTGATAGCAATCAGCCCCAGCATTTT. Translation: CASTLDSNQPQHF. Full variable domain (missing parts from reference TRBV28 and TRBJ1-5): DVKVTQSSRYLVKRTGEKVFLECVQDMDHENMFWYRQDPGLGLRLIYFSYDVKMKEKGDIPEGYSVSREKKERFSLILESASTNQTSMYLCASTLDSNQPQHFGDGTRLSIL.

V gene TRBV7-9 combines with J gene TRBJ1-1; possible D gene TRBD1, 5 bases. Germline CDR1 and CDR2: SEHNR and FQNEAQ (reference sequence). Trimming cost V 6 bases and J 4 bases, with 18 bases left between them. CDR3 length: 15 residues. The CDR3 DNA sequence: TGTGCCAGCAGGATAGAGGGTTTCGGGGGCACTGAAGCTTTCTTT. This gives the protein CASRIEGFGGTEAFF.

The J gene is TRBJ2-5, the V gene TRBV5-1, with D possibly being TRBD1 (6 bases). Germline V lookup: CDR1 SGHRS, CDR2 YFSETQ. The V end was cut by 6 bases, the J end by 1 base, with 16 bases between. This CDR3 has 15 residues. CDR3 region: CASKTGHGSQETQYF. CDR3 DNA sequence: TGCGCCAGCAAAACGGGACACGGATCCCAAGAGACCCAGTACTTC.

The J gene is TRBJ2-3, the V gene TRBV5-1; D unclear. V dropped 1 base and J dropped 3 bases, with 9 bases sitting between them. Germline V lookup: CDR1 SGHRS, CDR2 YFSETQ. This CDR3 is 14 amino acids long. The CDR3 spells CASSLRQLTDTQYF. DNA of the CDR3: TGCGCCAGCAGCTTGCGCCAGTTAACAGATACGCAGTATTTT.

The rearrangement uses TRBV11-2 and TRBJ1-1, with 9 bases fitting TRBD1. Germline trimming cut 5 bases from V and 4 bases from J; bases unmatched to any gene: 14. The V gene's germline CDR1 is SGHAT and CDR2 FQNNGV. The CDR3 is 17 amino acids. The CDR3 DNA sequence: TGTGCCAGCAGCCCCGTACCGGGACAGGGACCGAGCACTGAAGCTTTCTTT. This codes for CASSPVPGQGPSTEAFF.

The V call is TRBV28, the J call TRBJ1-5; 7 bases align to TRBD1. V gave up 6 bases and J gave up 6 bases; unmatched junction bases: 11. Germline values: CDR1 MDHEN, CDR2 SYDVKM. The CDR3 runs 15 residues. This CDR3 reads CASSLPTGKGQPQHF. In DNA form, the CDR3 reads TGTGCCAGCAGCCTGCCGACAGGGAAGGGTCAGCCCCAGCATTTT.

This sequence joins TRBV5-1 and TRBJ2-1, with 8 bases matching TRBD2. The germline gives CDR1 SGHRS, CDR2 YFSETQ. V shed 4 bases and J 8 bases; nucleotides not matched to a gene: 2. The length of the CDR3 is 12 residues. This CDR3 is CASSSGGHEQFF. The DNA of the CDR3 is TGCGCCAGCAGCAGCGGGGGCCATGAGCAGTTCTTC.

This clone was observed once. The chain joins TRBV18 to TRBJ1-5; 9 bases are a match to TRBD1. The CDR3 covers 16 residues. J lost 3 bases, V lost 3 bases, and 6 bases had no gene match. Looked up from germline, CDR1 is KGHSH and CDR2 is LQKENI. In DNA form, the CDR3 reads TGTGCCAGCTCACCCGGGACAGGGCTAACCAATCAGCCCCAGCATTTT. It encodes CASSPGTGLTNQPQHF.

The V and J genes are TRBV6-1 and TRBJ2-1, with 8 bases matching TRBD2. This CDR3 has 16 residues. From germline, CDR1 is MNHNS and CDR2 SASEGT. The V gene end was trimmed by 2 bases and the J gene end by 3 bases; junction bases not matched to a gene: 6. CDR3 sequence: CASSETPAGGYNEQFF. CDR3 in DNA: TGTGCCAGCAGTGAAACCCCTGCGGGAGGCTACAATGAGCAGTTCTTC.

The V and J genes are TRBV6-4 and TRBJ1-2; 9 nucleotides match TRBD1. The trim removed 4 bases at V and 3 bases at J, leaving 6 bases unmatched. From germline, CDR1 is MRHNA and CDR2 SNTAGT. The CDR3 has 15 amino acids. The CDR3 bases are TGTGCCAGCAGTGCTCGACAGGGGGGGGACTATGGCTACACCTTC. This translates into CASSARQGGDYGYTF.

This clone was observed a few times. CDR3 residues: CASSVVAGADYGYTF. CDR3 in DNA: TGTGCCAGCAGCGTAGTAGCAGGGGCGGACTATGGCTACACCTTC. This rearrangement joins TRBV9 to TRBJ1-2; maybe TRBD1 (6 bases). The CDR3 has 15 residues. CDR1 SGDLS and CDR2 YYNGEE come from the germline V gene. V was clipped by 0 bases and J by 3 bases, with 12 bases between them.

The chain has TRBV30 and TRBJ2-3; 13 bases are a match to TRBD2. With 2 bases clipped from V and 4 bases from J, the junction kept 12 bases outside the gene matches. CDR1 and CDR2 from the germline V gene are GTSNPN and SVGIG (reference sequence). The length of the CDR3 is 18 residues. DNA of the CDR3: TGTGCCTGGAGTCCCGCCTTCCGACTAGCGGGAGGCTCAGATACGCAGTATTTT. Protein: CAWSPAFRLAGGSDTQYF. Supplemented by reference TRBV30 and TRBJ2-3, the full variable domain reads SQTIHQWPATLVQPVGSPLSLECTVEGTSNPNLYWYRQAAGRGLQLLFYSVGIGQISSEVPQNLSASRPQDRQFILSSKKLLLSDSGFYLCAWSPAFRLAGGSDTQYFGPGTRLTVL.

Turning to this clone: Different DNA sequences within this sample yield the same CDR3. V gene TRBV19 combines with J gene TRBJ2-7; no clear D. Germline assignment: CDR1 LNHDA and CDR2 SQIVND (reference sequence). The CDR3 is 12 amino acids. Deletions cut 5 bases from V and 0 bases from J, with 5 bases between. The CDR3 DNA is TGTGCCAGTAGTTCGAGCTCCTACGAGCAGTACTTC. Translating gives CASSSSSYEQYF.

This chain links TRBV2 with TRBJ2-5; possible D gene TRBD1, 6 bases. V was trimmed by 7 bases and J by 3 bases, leaving 15 bases between them. Germline V gene lookup returns CDR1 SNHLY and CDR2 FYNNEI. The CDR3 runs 14 residues. For the CDR3, the DNA is TGTGCCAGCACGGGAATACAGGGTAAAGAGACCCAGTACTTC. It yields the protein CASTGIQGKETQYF. Full variable domain (outside the CDR3, taken from reference TRBV2 and TRBJ2-5): EPEVTQTPSHQVTQMGQEVILRCVPISNHLYFYWYRQILGQKVEFLVSFYNNEISEKSEIFDDQFSVERPDGSNFTLKIRSTKLEDSAMYFCASTGIQGKETQYFGPGTRLLVL.

The chain is built from TRBV28 and TRBJ1-1, with a tentative D call TRBD1 (5 bases). CDR1 is MDHEN, CDR2 SYDVKM, per germline. V lost 5 bases to trimming and J lost 3 bases, with 16 bases between them. This CDR3 comprises 15 residues. Written as DNA, the CDR3 is TGTGCCAGCAGTACCCAGGGTGGTTGGGACACTGAAGCTTTCTTT. Amino acids: CASSTQGGWDTEAFF.

The chain carries TRBV6-1 and TRBJ2-1; D is possibly TRBD2 (6 bases). Between the trimmed V and J ends, which lost 9 bases and 9 bases, there was a span of 12 bases. Germline values: CDR1 MNHNS, CDR2 SASEGT. CDR3 size: 11 residues. The CDR3 sequence: CARGEDGEQFF. The CDR3 nucleotides are TGTGCCAGAGGGGAGGACGGTGAGCAGTTCTTC.

V gene TRBV2 combines with J gene TRBJ1-5; the D is unclear. The V gene's germline CDR1 is SNHLY and CDR2 FYNNEI. The CDR3 contains 13 residues. Trimming removed 1 base from V and 3 bases from J, with 4 bases in between. CDR3 in amino acids: CASSEVNNQPQHF. The CDR3 bases are TGTGCCAGCAGTGAAGTCAACAATCAGCCCCAGCATTTT.

This clone was seen a single time. V usage is TRBV28 and J usage is TRBJ1-5; TRBD1 matches 8 bases. The CDR3 length is 21 residues. Germline V gene lookup returns CDR1 MDHEN and CDR2 SYDVKM. V lost 3 bases and J lost 5; bases outside the gene matches: 24. The CDR3 nucleotides are TGTGCCAGCAGTTTTTACCATCCCGGGACAGGAGTCAATTTTTGGGATCAGCCCCAGCATTTT. The encoded protein is CASSFYHPGTGVNFWDQPQHF.

The V and J genes are TRBV10-2 and TRBJ1-1, with D possibly being TRBD1 (5 bases). CDR3 length equals 14 residues. CDR1 is WSHSY, CDR2 SAAADI, per germline. Between the trimmed V and J ends, which lost 6 bases and 0 bases, there was a span of 11 bases. The CDR3 spells CASRRQQVNTEAFF. The CDR3 DNA reads TGCGCCAGCAGGCGACAGCAGGTGAACACTGAAGCTTTCTTT.